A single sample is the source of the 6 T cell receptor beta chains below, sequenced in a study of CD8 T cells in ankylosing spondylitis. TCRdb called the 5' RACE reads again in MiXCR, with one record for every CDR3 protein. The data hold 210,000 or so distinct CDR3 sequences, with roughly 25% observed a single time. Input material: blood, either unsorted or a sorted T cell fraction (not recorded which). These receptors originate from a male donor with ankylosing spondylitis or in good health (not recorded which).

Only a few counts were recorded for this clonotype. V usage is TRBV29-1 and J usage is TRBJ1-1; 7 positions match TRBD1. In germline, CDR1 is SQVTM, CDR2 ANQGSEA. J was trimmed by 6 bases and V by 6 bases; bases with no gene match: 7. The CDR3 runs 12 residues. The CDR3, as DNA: TGCAGCGTCCAACAGGGGAGGGCTGAAGCTTTCTTT. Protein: CSVQQGRAEAFF.

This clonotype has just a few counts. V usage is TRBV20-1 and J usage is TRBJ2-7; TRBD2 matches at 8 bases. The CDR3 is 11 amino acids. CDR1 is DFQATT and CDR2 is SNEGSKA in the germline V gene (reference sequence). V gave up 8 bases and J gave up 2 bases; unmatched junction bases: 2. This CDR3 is CSSGSPYEQYF. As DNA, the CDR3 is TGCAGTAGCGGGAGCCCCTACGAGCAGTACTTC.

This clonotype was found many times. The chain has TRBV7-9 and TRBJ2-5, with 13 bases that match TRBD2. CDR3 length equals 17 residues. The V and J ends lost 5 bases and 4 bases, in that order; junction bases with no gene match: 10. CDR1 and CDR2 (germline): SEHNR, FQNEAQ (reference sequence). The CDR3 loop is CASSKLAGGAGGETQYF. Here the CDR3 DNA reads TGTGCCAGCAGCAAACTAGCGGGAGGGGCTGGGGGAGAGACCCAGTACTTC. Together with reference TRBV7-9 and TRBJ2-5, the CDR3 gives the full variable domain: DTGVSQNPRHKITKRGQNVTFRCDPISEHNRLYWYRQTLGQGPEFLTYFQNEAQLEKSRLLSDRFSAERPKGSFSTLEIQRTEQGDSAMYLCASSKLAGGAGGETQYFGPGTRLLVL.

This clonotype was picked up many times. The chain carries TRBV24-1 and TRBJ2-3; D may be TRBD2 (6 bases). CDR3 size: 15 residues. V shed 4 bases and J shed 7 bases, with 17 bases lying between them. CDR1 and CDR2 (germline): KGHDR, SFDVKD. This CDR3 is CATSESGLTINTQYF. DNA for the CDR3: TGTGCCACCAGTGAGTCGGGACTGACTATAAATACGCAGTATTTT.

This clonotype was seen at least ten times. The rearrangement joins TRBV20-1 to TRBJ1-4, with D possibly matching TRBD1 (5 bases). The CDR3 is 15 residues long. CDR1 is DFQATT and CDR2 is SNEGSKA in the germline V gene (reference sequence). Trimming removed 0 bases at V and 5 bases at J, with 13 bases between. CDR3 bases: TGCAGTGCTAGAGATCTGGGGGAAGAGAATGAAAAACTGTTTTTT. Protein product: CSARDLGEENEKLFF.

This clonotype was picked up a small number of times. The CDR3 DNA is TGTGCCAGCAGTCCGCAGGGCGGGGACTACAATGAGCAGTTCTTC. Translated, it gives CASSPQGGDYNEQFF. The V gene is TRBV6-1, the J gene TRBJ2-1; the D gene is possibly TRBD2 (6 bases). Looked up from germline, CDR1 is MNHNS and CDR2 is SASEGT. V lost 5 bases, J lost 3 bases, and 14 bases lay in between. The CDR3 is made up of 15 amino acids.